These 2 T cell receptor beta chains were all obtained from the same sample, sequenced in a study of low-dose radiotherapy and immunotherapy resistance in tumors. Time point reported: after trial treatment. Treatment: LDRT plus nivolumab, ipilimumab, low-dose cyclophosphamide and aspirin (RACIN trial). TRAV- and TRBV-specific primers, spanning alpha and beta chains, primed first-strand cDNA. The authors amplified TCRs for 15 to 25 PCR cycles with a constant-region primer and a V-primer adapter. MiXCR, run by TCRdb on the reads, gives a single entry per CDR3 protein. In the table there are approximately 80,000 distinct CDR3 sequences, around 17% of which are singletons. Material: PBMCs, obtained after low-dose radiotherapy plus immunotherapy. The source is a male donor with prostate cancer.

This clonotype was found many times. V usage is TRBV14 and J usage is TRBJ2-7; 9 positions agree with TRBD2. J lost 2 bases, V lost 1 base, and 6 bases had no gene match. This CDR3 region has 16 residues. Germline V gene sequence: CDR1 SGHDN, CDR2 FVKESK. The CDR3, as DNA: TGTGCCAGCAGCCAAGTAGCGGGAGTCCCCCCCTACGAGCAGTACTTC. This codes for CASSQVAGVPPYEQYF. Filled out from reference TRBV14 and TRBJ2-7, the complete variable domain reads EAGVTQFPSHSVIEKGQTVTLRCDPISGHDNLYWYRRVMGKEIKFLLHFVKESKQDESGMPNNRFLAERTGGTYSTLKVQPAELEDSGVYFCASSQVAGVPPYEQYFGPGTRLTVT.

Turning to this clonotype: A single base is all that separates this from a far larger clone, so a read error is likely. The chain employs TRBV6-1 and TRBJ1-5, with D perhaps TRBD1 (5 bases). This CDR3 spans 14 amino acids. V shed 10 bases and J shed 2 bases, with 15 bases lying between them. CDR1 is MNHNS and CDR2 is SASEGT in the germline V gene. CDR3 region: CAIMWGSGNQPQHF. As DNA, the CDR3 is TGTGCCATCATGTGGGGGAGTGGCAATCAGCCCCAGCATTTT.